Below, 29 T cell receptor beta chains from the same sample are listed, as sequenced in a study of T cells in Graves' hyperthyroidism and ophthalmopathy. Using RNA transcripts as the source, TCR beta CDR3 regions were amplified. The primer set for the first-round RT-PCR of the TCR CDR3 was HTBI. TCRdb used MiXCR to reprocess the multiplex PCR reads, holding one entry per CDR3 protein. The data show roughly 580,000 distinct CDR3 sequences, more than 11% seen once. The sample comprised blood. The origin of the receptors is a woman aged 25-40 years with Graves' hyperthyroidism that later progressed to Graves' ophthalmopathy.

In this sample, this clonotype turned up a few times. This may be a read error, as it is one base from a much larger clone. The V and J genes are TRBV12-3 or TRBV12-4 and TRBJ1-3; TRBD1 aligns across 7 bases. This CDR3 is 14 amino acids long. V shed 7 bases, J shed 8 bases, and the junction held 11 bases outside the gene matches. The chain's CDR3 is CASTTTGKEDTIYF. The CDR3 DNA reads TGTGCCAGCACCACGACAGGGAAGGAAGACACCATATATTTT.

The table lists this clonotype with many counts. J is TRBJ1-1 and V is TRBV5-1; the D gene is possibly TRBD1 (6 bases). V was trimmed by 0 bases and J by 4 bases, leaving 7 bases between them. Germline V lookup: CDR1 SGHRS, CDR2 YFSETQ. The CDR3 has 13 residues. The DNA for the CDR3 is TGCGCCAGCAGCTTGGCGGGGGCCACTGAAGCTTTCTTT. It encodes CASSLAGATEAFF.

Points on this clonotype: With a much larger clone just one base away, this may be a read error. The chain joins TRBV9 to TRBJ1-1, with D unclear. Per germline, CDR1 SGDLS and CDR2 YYNGEE. The CDR3 is made up of 13 amino acids. V lost 2 bases, J lost 3 bases, and 8 bases lay in between. The CDR3 DNA follows: TGTGCCAGCAGCGTTCCCCCTCACACTGAAGCTTTCTTT. This sequence encodes CASSVPPHTEAFF.

CDR3 in DNA: TGTGCCAGCAGAGGATACAGCAACACTAGCGGGAATCCTTCCTACGAGCAGTACTTC. Translating it yields CASRGYSNTSGNPSYEQYF. The chain is built from TRBV6-1 and TRBJ2-7; TRBD2 matches 10 bases. Germline assignment: CDR1 MNHNS and CDR2 SASEGT. CDR3 length: 19 residues. The junction had 18 bases not matched to a gene; V was cut back by 6 bases and J by 1 base.

Of note for this clonotype: A clone one base away is much larger, so this may be a read error. This chain uses TRBV30 with TRBJ2-5, with D tentatively TRBD2 (6 bases). The germline V gene encodes CDR1 GTSNPN and CDR2 SVGIG (reference sequence). Between the trimmed V and J ends, which lost 3 bases and 5 bases, there was a span of 22 bases. This CDR3 has 16 residues. DNA of the CDR3: TGTGCCTGGAGGTCGGGGCGGAGGGCGGTAACGGAGACCCAGTACTTC. It translates to CAWRSGRRAVTETQYF.

This clonotype was counted at least ten times. V gene TRBV12-3 or TRBV12-4 combines with J gene TRBJ2-7; D perhaps matches TRBD1 (6 bases). V shed 5 bases and J shed 6 bases, with 17 bases lying between them. The CDR3 extends over 14 amino acids. CDR3 in amino acids: CASSTDRFPTEQYF. The DNA of the CDR3 is TGTGCCAGCAGTACTGACAGGTTCCCCACCGAGCAGTACTTC.

This clonotype was detected many times. The V and J genes are TRBV7-2 and TRBJ1-2; D might be TRBD1 (5 bases). The length of the CDR3 is 15 residues. V was cut by 5 bases and J by 5 bases, with 18 bases left in between. In germline, CDR1 is SGHTA, CDR2 FQGNSA. The CDR3 DNA is TGTGCCAGCAGCGTCCAACGGGACGGACTTTATGGCTACACCTTC. As protein: CASSVQRDGLYGYTF. Full variable domain (rest looked up from reference TRBV7-2 and TRBJ1-2): GAGVSQSPSNKVTEKGKDVELRCDPISGHTALYWYRQSLGQGLEFLIYFQGNSAPDKSGLPSDRFSAERTGGSVSTLTIQRTQQEDSAVYLCASSVQRDGLYGYTFGSGTRLTVV.

CDR3 sequence (DNA): TGCAGTGCTTGGCGGCCGGGGACCAGTTCCGAGCAGTACTTC. Translation gives CSAWRPGTSSEQYF. V usage is TRBV20-1 and J usage is TRBJ2-7; TRBD1 or TRBD2 may be the D gene (5 bases each). CDR3 length equals 14 residues. Trimming took 5 bases from V and 6 from J, leaving 20 bases between them. Germline lookup yields CDR1 DFQATT and CDR2 SNEGSKA (reference sequence).

The chain is built from TRBV15 and TRBJ1-1; possible D gene TRBD1, 5 bases. The ends were cut back, 4 bases at V and 5 bases at J, with 17 bases in the middle. This CDR3 region has 15 residues. Germline loops: CDR1 LNHNV, CDR2 YYDKDF (reference sequence). The CDR3 nucleotides are TGTGCCACCAGCACTCCCAGAGAGGGGTATACTGAAGCTTTCTTT. Protein product: CATSTPREGYTEAFF. The whole variable domain, remainder taken from reference TRBV15 and TRBJ1-1, is DAMVIQNPRYQVTQFGKPVTLSCSQTLNHNVMYWYQQKSSQAPKLLFHYYDKDFNNEADTPDNFQSRRPNTSFCFLDIRSPGLGDTAMYLCATSTPREGYTEAFFGQGTRLTVV.

The J gene is TRBJ2-1, the V gene TRBV6-1; D not resolved. The CDR3 runs to 14 residues. The V gene lost 5 bases and the J gene lost 8 bases, with 16 bases spanning the gap. From germline, CDR1 is MNHNS and CDR2 SASEGT. The CDR3: CASSTPPLPHEQFF. Here the CDR3 DNA reads TGTGCCAGCAGTACTCCGCCCCTACCCCATGAGCAGTTCTTC.

This clonotype was seen repeatedly, ten times or more. The V call is TRBV4-1, the J call TRBJ1-2; tentatively, D is TRBD1 (5 bases). CDR1 and CDR2 (germline): MGHRA, YSYEKL. The V end was cut by 4 bases, the J end by 7 bases, with 13 bases between. This CDR3 spans 13 amino acids. This CDR3 is CASSPVGTGGYTF. The CDR3, as DNA: TGCGCCAGCAGCCCCGTAGGGACGGGTGGCTACACCTTC.

This clonotype was seen only a few times. The J gene is TRBJ1-3, the V gene TRBV5-1; 7 bases line up with TRBD1. Germline CDR1 SGHRS, CDR2 YFSETQ. V lost 4 bases and J lost 0; bases outside the gene matches: 10. CDR3 length: 17 residues. The CDR3 here is CASSPVGTASSGNTIYF. The CDR3 DNA sequence: TGCGCCAGCAGCCCCGTAGGGACAGCGAGCTCTGGAAACACCATATATTTT.

This chain uses TRBV4-1 with TRBJ2-1; perhaps TRBD2 as D (6 bases). There are 13 residues in the CDR3. The V and J ends lost 7 bases and 7 bases respectively, with 14 bases between them. Germline lookup yields CDR1 MGHRA and CDR2 YSYEKL. For the CDR3, the DNA is TGCGCCAGCACCTCCGGGGGAAGAAATGAGCAGTTCTTC. It specifies CASTSGGRNEQFF.

The V call is TRBV20-1, the J call TRBJ2-7, with D perhaps assigned TRBD1 or TRBD2 (6 bases each). Trimming took off 4 bases at V and 4 bases at J, with 17 bases between the two ends. The CDR3 spans 14 residues. Germline V gene data show CDR1 as DFQATT and CDR2 as SNEGSKA (reference sequence). The CDR3 coding sequence is TGCAGTGCTATCCAGGTGGGGGGCAGTTACGAGCAGTACTTC. It encodes CSAIQVGGSYEQYF.

This clonotype was seen many times. The rearrangement uses TRBV11-2 and TRBJ2-1; 11 nucleotides align to TRBD2. Per germline, CDR1 SGHAT and CDR2 FQNNGV. CDR3 length: 16 residues. V shed 5 bases and J 0 bases; nucleotides not matched to a gene: 3. The CDR3 DNA reads TGTGCCAGCAGCATTCTAGCGGGAGGCTCCTACAATGAGCAGTTCTTC. Encoded protein: CASSILAGGSYNEQFF. The variable domain in full, with the rest retrieved from reference TRBV11-2 and TRBJ2-1, is EAGVAQSPRYKIIEKRQSVAFWCNPISGHATLYWYQQILGQGPKLLIQFQNNGVVDDSQLPKDRFSAERLKGVDSTLKIQPAKLEDSAVYLCASSILAGGSYNEQFFGPGTRLTVL.

This clonotype was counted at least ten times. The chain recombines TRBV3-1 with TRBJ2-7, with a tentative D call TRBD2 (6 bases). Trimming removed 0 bases at V and 9 bases at J, with 18 bases between. Germline V gene lookup returns CDR1 LGHDT and CDR2 YNNKEL (reference sequence). The CDR3 is 15 residues long. This chain's CDR3 is CASSQDAYPGLRQYF. The CDR3 region has the DNA TGTGCCAGCAGCCAAGATGCATATCCGGGACTCAGGCAGTACTTC.

A note on this clonotype: This may be a read error, as it is one base from a much larger clone. The V and J genes are TRBV6-2 or TRBV6-3 and TRBJ2-1, with 14 bases lining up with TRBD2. The CDR3 loop spans 15 amino acids. Per germline, CDR1 MNHEY and CDR2 SVGEGT. Trimming cost V 6 bases and J 8 bases; bases outside gene matches: 6. CDR3 DNA sequence: TGTGCCAGCAGACCGGGACTAGCGGGAGTCTATGAGCAGTTCTTC. Amino acid sequence: CASRPGLAGVYEQFF.

In its sample, this clonotype was seen many times. V gene TRBV7-2 combines with J gene TRBJ1-2; D gene ambiguous. The CDR3 has 12 amino acids. The V end lost 1 base, the J end lost 8 bases, and 8 bases lay between the germline ends. Germline CDR1 SGHTA, CDR2 FQGNSA. In DNA, the CDR3 is TGTGCCAGCAGCTTAGTACGCGAGGGCTACACCTTC. This gives the protein CASSLVREGYTF.

Many counts were recorded for this clonotype. The chain is built from TRBV2 and TRBJ2-3; unclear D gene. Per the germline V gene, CDR1 is SNHLY and CDR2 is FYNNEI. The CDR3 contains 15 residues. The V gene lost 7 bases and the J gene lost 0 bases, with 14 bases spanning the gap. As DNA, the CDR3 is TGTGCCAGCACCTCCCTTTTGGACAGCACAGATACGCAGTATTTT. This codes for CASTSLLDSTDTQYF.

The genes are TRBV29-1 and TRBJ2-1; D is unclear. Germline assignment: CDR1 SQVTM and CDR2 ANQGSEA. The V end was cut by 5 bases, the J end by 7 bases, with 9 bases between. CDR3 length: 11 residues. CDR3 sequence (DNA): TGCAGCGTTCAGGAATTTAATGAGCAGTTCTTC. Amino acid sequence: CSVQEFNEQFF.

At least ten counts were recorded for this clonotype. This chain joins TRBV20-1 and TRBJ2-6, with D unresolved. The CDR3 length is 13 residues. The V gene lost 3 bases and the J gene lost 1 base, with 4 bases spanning the gap. Germline CDR1 is DFQATT and CDR2 is SNEGSKA (reference sequence). DNA for the CDR3: TGCAGTGCTAGCTCTTCTGGGGCCAACGTCCTGACTTTC. This sequence encodes CSASSSGANVLTF.

The chain uses TRBV24-1 and TRBJ2-1; D is perhaps TRBD2 (6 bases). The CDR3 spans 18 residues. CDR1 and CDR2 (germline): KGHDR, SFDVKD. The V gene lost 4 bases and the J gene lost 4 bases, with 22 bases spanning the gap. The CDR3 DNA reads as TGTGCCACCAGTGACTGGTCGGCGGGATTCGGTAAATACAATGAGCAGTTCTTC. This codes for CATSDWSAGFGKYNEQFF.

This clonotype appeared a few times. This chain connects TRBV5-4 to TRBJ2-1, with 10 bases that match TRBD1. The CDR3 contains 14 residues. The trim removed 4 bases at V and 7 bases at J, leaving 5 bases unmatched. From germline, CDR1 is SGHNT and CDR2 YYREEE (reference sequence). This CDR3 is CASSGDRGTNEQFF. CDR3 sequence (DNA): TGTGCCAGCAGCGGGGACAGGGGAACTAATGAGCAGTTCTTC.

This clonotype was found a few times. The rearrangement joins TRBV28 to TRBJ2-3; the D is unclear. Germline V gene sequence: CDR1 MDHEN, CDR2 SYDVKM. The CDR3 length is 11 residues. Trimming left V 7 bases short and J 5 bases short, with 7 bases between. The CDR3 nucleotides read TGTGCCAGCACAATTCTAGATACGCAGTATTTT. Amino acid sequence: CASTILDTQYF.

This clonotype was seen many times. The CDR3 spells CASSKGQGYNEQFF. CDR3 coding DNA: TGTGCCAGCAGTAAGGGACAGGGCTACAATGAGCAGTTCTTC. The chain uses TRBV6-2 or TRBV6-3 and TRBJ2-1, with 9 bases matching TRBD1. Trimming removed 5 bases from V and 3 bases from J; junction bases left unmatched: 2. Germline-derived CDR1 and CDR2 are MNHEY and SVGEGT. The CDR3 has 14 residues.

This clonotype has at least ten counts. The chain employs TRBV7-9 and TRBJ1-6; D may be TRBD1 (5 bases). Trimming removed 4 bases at V and 10 bases at J, with 26 bases between. The CDR3 consists of 18 residues. Looked up from germline, CDR1 is SEHNR and CDR2 is FQNEAQ (reference sequence). In DNA form, the CDR3 reads TGTGCCAGCAGCTATGGAGGGCCCAGGGTTACATCGAAATCACCCCTCCACTTT. Protein sequence: CASSYGGPRVTSKSPLHF.

At least ten counts were recorded for this clonotype. The genes are TRBV4-1 and TRBJ2-7, with D possibly called TRBD1 or TRBD2 (5 bases each). Trimming removed 4 bases at V and 3 bases at J, with 16 bases between. The germline gives CDR1 MGHRA, CDR2 YSYEKL. The CDR3 has 15 residues. The CDR3 DNA follows: TGCGCCAGCAGCCCCCAGAGAGGGGCGAACTACGAGCAGTACTTC. Translating it yields CASSPQRGANYEQYF.

This clonotype has only a few counts. The chain combines TRBV25-1 with TRBJ1-1; D perhaps matches TRBD1 (5 bases). Germline-derived CDR1 and CDR2 are MGHDK and SYGVNS. V was trimmed by 1 base and J by 1 base, leaving 10 bases between them. This CDR3 has 15 amino acids. The CDR3 loop is CASSEWQGGNTEAFF. As DNA, the CDR3 is TGTGCCAGCAGTGAATGGCAGGGAGGGAACACTGAAGCTTTCTTT. The full variable domain, completed using reference TRBV25-1 and TRBJ1-1, is EADIYQTPRYLVIGTGKKITLECSQTMGHDKMYWYQQDPGMELHLIHYSYGVNSTEKGDLSSESTVSRIRTEHFPLTLESARPSHTSQYLCASSEWQGGNTEAFFGQGTRLTVV.

This clonotype was seen a handful of times. The rearrangement joins TRBV5-4 to TRBJ2-5, with 11 bases that match TRBD2. Germline V gene lookup returns CDR1 SGHNT and CDR2 YYREEE (reference sequence). V was pared by 5 bases and J by 5 bases, with 14 bases of the junction left unmatched. The CDR3 extends over 17 amino acids. The DNA for the CDR3 is TGTGCCAGCAGTCCCCCGGGGCAGCTAGCGGGAGGTGAGACCCAGTACTTC. Residues: CASSPPGQLAGGETQYF. The variable domain in full, completed from reference TRBV5-4 and TRBJ2-5, reads ETGVTQSPTHLIKTRGQQVTLRCSSQSGHNTVSWYQQALGQGPQFIFQYYREEENGRGNFPPRFSGLQFPNYSSELNVNALELDDSALYLCASSPPGQLAGGETQYFGPGTRLLVL.